The 6 T cell receptor beta chains below come from one sample, sequenced in a study of blood T cell repertoires in COVID-19. Here immunoSEQ multiplex PCR was the method, and the copy in TCRdb shows in-frame clones only, minus some. The sample carries roughly 160,000 clones, around four fifths recorded once. The sample consisted of peripheral blood. Every receptor here comes from an elderly woman with COVID-19, enrolled during active disease.

The chain recombines TRBV3-1 (or the pseudogene TRBV3-2) with TRBJ2-2, with 8 bases matching TRBD2. The CDR3 loop spans 17 amino acids. In germline, CDR1 is LGHDT, CDR2 YNNKEL (reference sequence). With V trimmed by 3 bases and J by 6 bases, 12 bases remained unmatched. CDR3 in DNA: TGTGCCAGCAGCCAGGCCGGGGGGGGGCCCTTCCCCGGGGAGCTGTTTTTT. As protein: CASSQAGGGPFPGELFF.

This chain uses TRBV19 with TRBJ1-5; 7 nucleotides line up with TRBD1. The ends lost 0 bases at V and 12 bases at J; junction bases unmatched: 11. This CDR3 has 15 amino acids. CDR1 and CDR2 from the germline V gene are LNHDA and SQIVND (reference sequence). Here the CDR3 reads CASSIDGDRVRVQHF. The CDR3 DNA follows: TGTGCCAGTAGTATAGATGGAGACAGGGTAAGGGTCCAGCATTTT.

The chain recombines TRBV9 with TRBJ2-2; 7 bases are a match to TRBD2. CDR3 size: 15 residues. V shed 1 base and J 3 bases; nucleotides not matched to a gene: 3. In germline, CDR1 is SGDLS, CDR2 YYNGEE. The CDR3, as DNA: TGTGCCAGCAGCGTAACCCTAGCGGACACCGGGGAGCTGTTTTTT. Protein product: CASSVTLADTGELFF.

This chain links TRBV7-9 with TRBJ1-1; no reliable D call. CDR3 size: 19 residues. Germline CDR1 reads SEHNR; CDR2 reads FQNEAQ (reference sequence). V lost 5 bases, J lost 5 bases, and 30 bases lay in between. CDR3 bases: TGTGCCAGCAGCCCATCAAGAAAGGAGGGAGATGGGTATTTGACTGAAGCTTTCTTT. Its translation is CASSPSRKEGDGYLTEAFF.

The J gene is TRBJ1-2, the V gene TRBV5-1; 8 bases match TRBD1. Germline trimming cut 4 bases from V and 10 bases from J; bases unmatched to any gene: 3. The length of the CDR3 is 11 residues. Germline CDR1 and CDR2: SGHRS and YFSETQ. CDR3 residues: CASSAGQAYTF. The CDR3 nucleotides read TGCGCCAGCAGCGCGGGACAGGCCTACACCTTC.

This chain uses TRBV6-1 with TRBJ2-5, with TRBD1 matching 8 bases. Germline V gene data show CDR1 as MNHNS and CDR2 as SASEGT. V was clipped by 4 bases and J by 7 bases; unmatched bases: 14. The CDR3 runs 16 residues. This CDR3 reads CASSAPLGQGVGTQYF. In nucleotides, the CDR3 is TGTGCCAGCAGTGCGCCGCTAGGACAGGGCGTGGGGACCCAGTACTTC.